This T cell receptor (beta chain) was recorded in a study of molecular identifiers for immune sequencing clone quantification. Study-level findings and limits: Clones above 20 RNA copies contained over 97% of effector molecules and under 1% of naive molecules.

This clonotype was counted only a few times. Its antigen is currently unknown. TCRdb re-analysed the PCR reads in MiXCR, keeping a single row per CDR3 protein. Among some 320,000 distinct CDR3 sequences listed, roughly 24% were seen once. This CDR3 is 11 amino acids long. The germline V gene encodes CDR1 LNHDA and CDR2 SQIVND (reference sequence). V lost 8 bases, J lost 6 bases, and 7 bases lay in between. The V gene is TRBV19, the J gene TRBJ2-2; TRBD1 or TRBD2 may be the D gene (5 bases each). This TCR was sampled from a human donor in good health. Some libraries in this study had Jurkat cell RNA spiked in. The sequencing input was naive CD8+ T cells from blood, with Jurkat cell RNA spiked in. Subset given: FACS-sorted CD8+CD4-CCR7+CD45RA+ naive T cells. This chain's CDR3 is CASGTAGELFF. The CDR3 nucleotides are TGTGCCAGTGGGACCGCCGGGGAGCTGTTTTTT.